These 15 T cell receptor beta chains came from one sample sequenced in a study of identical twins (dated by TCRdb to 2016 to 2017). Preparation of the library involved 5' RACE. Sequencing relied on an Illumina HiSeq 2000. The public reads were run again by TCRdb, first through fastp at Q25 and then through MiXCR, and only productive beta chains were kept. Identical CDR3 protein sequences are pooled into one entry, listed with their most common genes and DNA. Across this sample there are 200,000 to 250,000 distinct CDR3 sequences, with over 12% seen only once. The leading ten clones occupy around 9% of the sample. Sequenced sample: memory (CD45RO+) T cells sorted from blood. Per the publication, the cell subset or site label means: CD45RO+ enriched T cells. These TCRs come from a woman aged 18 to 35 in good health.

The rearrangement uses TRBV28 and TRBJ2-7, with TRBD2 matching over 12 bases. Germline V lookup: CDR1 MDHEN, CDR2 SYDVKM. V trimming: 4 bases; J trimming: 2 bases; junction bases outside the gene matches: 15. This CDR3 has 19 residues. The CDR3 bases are TGTGCCAGCAGTTCTCCCTACGCTCTAGCGGGAGGGCTGGCCTACGAGCAGTACTTC. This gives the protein CASSSPYALAGGLAYEQYF.

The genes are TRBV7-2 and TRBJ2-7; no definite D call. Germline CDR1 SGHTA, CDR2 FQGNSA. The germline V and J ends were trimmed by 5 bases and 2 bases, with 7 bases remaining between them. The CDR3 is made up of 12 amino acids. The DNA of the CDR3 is TGTGCCAGCAGCCGACTGGCCTACGAGCAGTACTTC. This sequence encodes CASSRLAYEQYF.

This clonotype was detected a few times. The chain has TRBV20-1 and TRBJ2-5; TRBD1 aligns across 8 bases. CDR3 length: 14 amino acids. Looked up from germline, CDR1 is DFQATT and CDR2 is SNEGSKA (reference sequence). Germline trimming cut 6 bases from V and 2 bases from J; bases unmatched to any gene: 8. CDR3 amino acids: CSALRDRPQETQYF. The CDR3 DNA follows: TGCAGTGCCCTCCGGGACAGGCCTCAAGAGACCCAGTACTTC.

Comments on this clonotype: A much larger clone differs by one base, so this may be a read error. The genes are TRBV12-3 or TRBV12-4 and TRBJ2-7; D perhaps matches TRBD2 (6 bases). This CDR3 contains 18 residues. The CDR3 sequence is CTSSLEVMGGPPSYEQYF. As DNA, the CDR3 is TGTACCAGCAGTTTAGAGGTGATGGGGGGACCGCCCAGTTACGAGCAGTACTTC.

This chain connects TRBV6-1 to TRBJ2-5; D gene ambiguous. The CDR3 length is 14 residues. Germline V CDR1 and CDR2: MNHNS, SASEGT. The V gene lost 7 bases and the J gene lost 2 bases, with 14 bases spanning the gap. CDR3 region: CASTNSGGQETQYF. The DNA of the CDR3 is TGTGCCAGCACGAATTCGGGCGGACAAGAGACCCAGTACTTC.

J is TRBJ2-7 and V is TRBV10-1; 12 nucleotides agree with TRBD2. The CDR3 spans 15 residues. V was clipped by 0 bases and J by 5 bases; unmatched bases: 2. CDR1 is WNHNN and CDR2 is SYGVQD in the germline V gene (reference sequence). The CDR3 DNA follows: TGCGCCAGCAGTGAGTCGACTAGCGGGAGTGACGAGCAGTACTTC. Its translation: CASSESTSGSDEQYF.

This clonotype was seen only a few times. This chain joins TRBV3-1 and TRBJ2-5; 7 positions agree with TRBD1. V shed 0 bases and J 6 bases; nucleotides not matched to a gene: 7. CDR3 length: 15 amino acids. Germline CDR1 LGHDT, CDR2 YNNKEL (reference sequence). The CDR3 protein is CASSQDLTGSQTQYF. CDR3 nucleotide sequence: TGTGCCAGCAGCCAAGATCTGACAGGGAGCCAGACCCAGTACTTC.

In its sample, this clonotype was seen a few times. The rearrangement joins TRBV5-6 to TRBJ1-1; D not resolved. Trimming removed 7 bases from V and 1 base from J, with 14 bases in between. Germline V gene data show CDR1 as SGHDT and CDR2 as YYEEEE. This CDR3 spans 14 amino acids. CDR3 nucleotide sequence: TGTGCCAGCCTGGGAGAGCAAGGGAACACTGAAGCTTTCTTT. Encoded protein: CASLGEQGNTEAFF.

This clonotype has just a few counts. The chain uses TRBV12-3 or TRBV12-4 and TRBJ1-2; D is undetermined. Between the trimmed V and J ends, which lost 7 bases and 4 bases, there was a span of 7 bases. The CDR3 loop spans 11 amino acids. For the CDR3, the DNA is TGTGCCAGCACCCAGCTCTATGGCTACACCTTC. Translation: CASTQLYGYTF.

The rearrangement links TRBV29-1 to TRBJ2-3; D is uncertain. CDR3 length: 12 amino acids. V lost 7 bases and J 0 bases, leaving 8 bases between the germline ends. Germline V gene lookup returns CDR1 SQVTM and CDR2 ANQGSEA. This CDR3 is CSGAGSTDTQYF. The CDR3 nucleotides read TGCAGCGGGGCAGGAAGCACAGATACGCAGTATTTT.

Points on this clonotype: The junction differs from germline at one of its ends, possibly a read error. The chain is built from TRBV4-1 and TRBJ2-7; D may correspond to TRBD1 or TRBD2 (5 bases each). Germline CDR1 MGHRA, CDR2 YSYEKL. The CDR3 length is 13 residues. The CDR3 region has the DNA TGTGCCATCAGCCCGGGACGGCTTTGCGAGCAGTACTTC. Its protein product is CAISPGRLCEQYF.

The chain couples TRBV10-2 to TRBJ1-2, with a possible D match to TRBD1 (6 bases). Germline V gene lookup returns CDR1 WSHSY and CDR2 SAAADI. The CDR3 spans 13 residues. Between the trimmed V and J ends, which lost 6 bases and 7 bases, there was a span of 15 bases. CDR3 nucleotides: TGCGCCAGCAGGCCCGGGACAACGGGTGGCTACACCTTC. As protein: CASRPGTTGGYTF.

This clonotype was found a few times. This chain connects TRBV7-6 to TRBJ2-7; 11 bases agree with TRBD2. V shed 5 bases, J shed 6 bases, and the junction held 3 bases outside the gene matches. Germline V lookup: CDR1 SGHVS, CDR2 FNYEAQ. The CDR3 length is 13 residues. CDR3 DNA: TGTGCCAGCAGCACTGGGACTAGCGGCGAGCAGTACTTC. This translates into CASSTGTSGEQYF.

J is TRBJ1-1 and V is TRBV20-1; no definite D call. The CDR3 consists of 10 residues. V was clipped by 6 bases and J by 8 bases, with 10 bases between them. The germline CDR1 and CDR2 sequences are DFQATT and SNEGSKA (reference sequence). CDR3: CSALRLEAFF. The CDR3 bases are TGCAGTGCCTTAAGGTTAGAAGCTTTCTTT.

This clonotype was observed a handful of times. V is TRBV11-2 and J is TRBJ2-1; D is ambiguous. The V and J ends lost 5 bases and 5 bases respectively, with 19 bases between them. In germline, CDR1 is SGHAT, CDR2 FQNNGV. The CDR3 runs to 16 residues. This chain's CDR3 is CASSPRGGVLNNEQFF. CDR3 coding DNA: TGTGCCAGCAGCCCCCGTGGTGGCGTTTTGAACAATGAGCAGTTCTTC.